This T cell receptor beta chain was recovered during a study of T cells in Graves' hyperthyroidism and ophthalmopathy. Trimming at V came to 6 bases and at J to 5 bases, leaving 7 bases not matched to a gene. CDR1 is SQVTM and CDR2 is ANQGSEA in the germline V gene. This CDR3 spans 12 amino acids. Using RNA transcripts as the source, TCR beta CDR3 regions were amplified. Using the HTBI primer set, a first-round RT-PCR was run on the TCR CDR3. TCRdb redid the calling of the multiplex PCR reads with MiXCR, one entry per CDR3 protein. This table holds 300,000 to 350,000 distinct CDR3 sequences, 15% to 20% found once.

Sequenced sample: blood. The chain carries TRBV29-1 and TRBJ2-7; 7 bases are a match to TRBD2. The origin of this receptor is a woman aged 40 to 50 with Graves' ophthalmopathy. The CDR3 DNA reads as TGCAGCGTCTCGGGAGGAGTCAACGAGCAGTACTTC. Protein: CSVSGGVNEQYF.